The sequence of this T cell receptor (beta chain) was determined in a study of blood T cell repertoires in COVID-19. As for the study in general: Material from acute and convalescent COVID-19 was sourced from the United States, Italy and Spain.

Germline V CDR1 and CDR2: SGDLS, YYNGEE. Germline trimming cut 3 bases from V and 4 bases from J; bases unmatched to any gene: 8. The CDR3 is 16 residues long. Original methodology: Amplification of reference gene primers provided the estimated nucleated cell counts. Measured with immunoSEQ multiplex PCR; TCRdb has only the in-frame clones, and not every one. V and J calls and clone size are given by that table; D and trimming were obtained from the DNA. The sample has around 60,000 clones, approximately 77% seen once. One Seattle source followed patients from active infection through their disease course.

The clonotype comes from a woman aged 65 to 85 with COVID-19, enrolled during active disease. Sequenced input: peripheral blood. The chain couples TRBV9 to TRBJ2-2, with 8 bases fitting TRBD2. The CDR3 region has the DNA TGTGCCAGCAGCGGCTTTGCGGGAGGAGGCACCGGGGAGCTGTTTTTT. It codes for CASSGFAGGGTGELFF. The full variable domain, its missing parts supplied by reference TRBV9 and TRBJ2-2, is DSGVTQTPKHLITATGQRVTLRCSPRSGDLSVYWYQQSLDQGLQFLIQYYNGEERAKGNILERFSAQQFPDLHSELNLSSLELGDSALYFCASSGFAGGGTGELFFGEGSRLTVL.